This TCR beta chain comes out of a study of molecular identifiers for immune sequencing clone quantification. Germline loops: CDR1 SNHLY, CDR2 FYNNEI. V shed 3 bases and J shed 6 bases, with 15 bases lying between them. The CDR3 loop spans 16 amino acids. Naive CD8 libraries used about 17,000 to 1,000,000 sorted cells and 10%, 30% or 50% RNA. Sorting selected naive CD8 T cells with a CD8+CD4-CCR7+CD45RA+ phenotype. TCRdb reanalysed the PCR reads using MiXCR and keeps one entry per CDR3 protein. The sample includes approximately 680,000 distinct CDR3 sequences, around 25% of them seen just once. The chain uses TRBV2 and TRBJ1-6, with TRBD1 as a possible D gene (5 bases). This clonotype was sampled from a human donor in good health. Some libraries in this study had Jurkat cell RNA spiked in. Sample: naive CD8+ T cells from blood, with Jurkat cell RNA spiked in. The subset is: FACS-sorted CD8+CD4-CCR7+CD45RA+ naive T cells. The CDR3 region is CASSEIPGRINSPLHF. The DNA for the CDR3 is TGTGCCAGCAGTGAGATCCCGGGACGGATTAATTCACCCCTCCACTTT.